This TCR beta chain was identified in a study of beta chain features in type 1 diabetes. About the study: Cells sorted and examined across all samples totaled roughly 98 million. Broader study findings: TCRB CDR3 length was moderately but significantly reduced in all four CD4+ subsets of Type 1 diabetes patients. There were fewer insertions and more deletions at the VDJ junctions of type 1 diabetes patients.

CD45RO/CCR7/CD25/CD127/CD95/CD27 separated CD4+ naive, central memory, regulatory and stem cell-like memory cells by sorting. The authors obtained over 98% purity in all sorted populations. The CDR3 sequence is 15 residues long. CDR1 and CDR2 from the germline V gene are SQVTM and ANQGSEA. Of the isolated RNA, all was reverse transcribed, and so the sequenced material was expressed TCRB transcripts. Libraries were prepared by immunoSEQ multiplex PCR; TCRdb keeps only in-frame clonotypes and omits some of them. The sample consists of about 300,000 clones, 13% of them appearing once. Notes on this clone: Its antigen is as yet unknown.

This rearrangement joins TRBV29-1 to TRBJ1-2; D unclear. Sequencing was performed on naive CD4+ T cells from blood. The receptor comes from a woman aged 18-30 years with type 1 diabetes. CDR3 in amino acids: CTLSRGLGCGYGYTF. The CDR3 nucleotides read TGCACCCTTTCCCGAGGGTTGGGTTGTGGCTATGGCTACACCTTC.